This TCR beta chain was captured in a study of blood T cell repertoires in COVID-19 (dated by TCRdb to 2018 to 2020). With respect to the entire study: Samples from collaborators originated in the United States, Italy and Spain and spanned both the acute and convalescent phases of COVID-19. The prospective study material was composed of cDNA or gDNA derived from T cells, B-cell-depleted T cells, or PBMCs. Deeply sampled blood TCRbeta repertoires from subjects exposed to, actively infected with, or recovered from COVID-19 were included in the dataset. The repertoires were made available in a free public database intended to serve as a resource for research on the immune response to SARS-CoV-2. The samples were drawn from two sources: the first 160 participants of the ongoing ImmuneRACE study, and fewer than 1,500 subjects contributed by 6 global collaborators. Nearly every sample came with metadata listing a de-identified subject ID, COVID-19 status, age in years and sex. Where available, HLA class I and class II types were obtained from metadata supplied by the sample provider rather than from assay-based typing. What the authors observed across the whole study: Clinical and demographic metadata were provided uncurated, with the amount varying by source and participant.

From the cysteine up to the phenylalanine, the CDR3 has a length of 15 residues. Only the CDR3 DNA stays, 45 bases, in frame from base 1. CDR1 and CDR2 are drawn from the germline V gene: MGHDK, SYGVNS. Trimming takes 5 bases off V and 8 bases off J; junction bases not matched to a gene: 8. TCRbeta CDR3 regions were amplified from genomic DNA by means of the immunoSEQ Assay, a bias-controlled multiplex PCR. In the paper's pipeline: Nucleated cell counts per sample were estimated from amplification of reference gene primers within the assay. To quantify the absolute abundance of each unique TCRbeta CDR3 rearrangement, sequence reads were collapsed and filtered. Productive Simpson clonality was computed per sample as the square root of Simpson's diversity index over productive rearrangements. The table was pulled from immuneACCESS by TCRdb, which kept in-frame rearrangements only. Such tables lose some clones; where checked, under half of the loss comes from unresolved V genes, and the rest has no known cause. V and J calls and clone size are given by that table; D and trimming were obtained from the DNA. This sample comprises tens of thousands of clones, roughly 86% of them detected only once. The ten largest clones add up to 6.9% of the sample.

Whole blood was collected in K2EDTA tubes by collaborating institutions according to the institutions' own protocols. Collaborator samples were shipped for TCRbeta analysis as frozen whole blood, isolated PBMCs, or DNA extracted from either sample type. Regarding this clone: Its target antigen remains unknown. The record has no base qualities; no much larger clone is one base away.

This sequence uses TRBV25-1 and TRBJ2-4, with TRBD2 matching 11 junction bases. Sequenced input: peripheral blood. The receptor's source is a man in his sixties with active or convalescent COVID-19. The DNA is TGTGCCAGCAGTCGCACTAGCGGGAGTCGGGACATTCAGTACTTC. This codes for CASSRTSGSRDIQYF.